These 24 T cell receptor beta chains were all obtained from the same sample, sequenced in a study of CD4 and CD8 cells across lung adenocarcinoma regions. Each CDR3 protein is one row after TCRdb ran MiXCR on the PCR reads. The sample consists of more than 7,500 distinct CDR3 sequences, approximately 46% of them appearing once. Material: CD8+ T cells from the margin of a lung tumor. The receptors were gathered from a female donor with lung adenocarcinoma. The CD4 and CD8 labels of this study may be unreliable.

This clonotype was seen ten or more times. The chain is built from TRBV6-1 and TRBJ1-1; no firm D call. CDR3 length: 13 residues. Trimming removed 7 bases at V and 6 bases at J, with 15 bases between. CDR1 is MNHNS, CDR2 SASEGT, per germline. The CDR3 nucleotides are TGTGCCAGCAAAGATCTTTCTAATGCTGAAGCTTTCTTT. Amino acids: CASKDLSNAEAFF.

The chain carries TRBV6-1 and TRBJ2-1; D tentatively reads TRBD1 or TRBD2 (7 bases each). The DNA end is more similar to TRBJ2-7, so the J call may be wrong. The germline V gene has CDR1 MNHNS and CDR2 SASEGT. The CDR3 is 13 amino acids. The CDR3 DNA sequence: TGTGCCAGCAGTATTCAGGGGGGGTACGAGCAGTACTTC. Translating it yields CASSIQGGYEQYF.

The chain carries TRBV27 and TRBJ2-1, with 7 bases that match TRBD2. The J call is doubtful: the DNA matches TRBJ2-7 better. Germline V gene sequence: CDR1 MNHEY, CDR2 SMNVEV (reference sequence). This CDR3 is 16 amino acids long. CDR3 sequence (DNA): TGTGCCAGCAGCTCTCCCCGGGCTAGCGGCACATATGCGCAGTACTTC. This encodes CASSSPRASGTYAQYF.

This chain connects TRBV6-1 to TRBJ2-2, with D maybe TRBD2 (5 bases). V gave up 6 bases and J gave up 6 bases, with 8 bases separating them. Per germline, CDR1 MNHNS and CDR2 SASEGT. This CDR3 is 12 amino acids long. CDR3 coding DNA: TGTGCCAGCAGAACGGGGTCCGGGGAGCTGTTTTTT. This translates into CASRTGSGELFF.

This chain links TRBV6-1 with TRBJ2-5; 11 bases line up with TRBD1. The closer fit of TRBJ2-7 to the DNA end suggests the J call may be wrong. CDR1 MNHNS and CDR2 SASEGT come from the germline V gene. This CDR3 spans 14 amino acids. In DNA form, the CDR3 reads TGTGCCAGCAGCACCGGGACAGGGGGCTACGAGCAGTACTTC. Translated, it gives CASSTGTGGYEQYF.

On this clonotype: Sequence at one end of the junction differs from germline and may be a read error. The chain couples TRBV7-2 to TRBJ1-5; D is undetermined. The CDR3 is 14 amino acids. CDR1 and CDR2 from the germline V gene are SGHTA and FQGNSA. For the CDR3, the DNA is TGTGCCAGCAGCTTATCCCTAAACAATCAGCCCCACCACTTT. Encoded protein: CASSLSLNNQPHHF.

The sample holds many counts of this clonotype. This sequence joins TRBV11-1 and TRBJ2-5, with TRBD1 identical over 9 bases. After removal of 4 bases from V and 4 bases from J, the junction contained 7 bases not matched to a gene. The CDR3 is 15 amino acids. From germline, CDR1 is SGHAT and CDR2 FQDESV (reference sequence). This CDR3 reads CASSSGQGLGETQYF. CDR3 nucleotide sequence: TGTGCCAGCAGCTCGGGACAGGGACTGGGAGAGACCCAGTACTTC.

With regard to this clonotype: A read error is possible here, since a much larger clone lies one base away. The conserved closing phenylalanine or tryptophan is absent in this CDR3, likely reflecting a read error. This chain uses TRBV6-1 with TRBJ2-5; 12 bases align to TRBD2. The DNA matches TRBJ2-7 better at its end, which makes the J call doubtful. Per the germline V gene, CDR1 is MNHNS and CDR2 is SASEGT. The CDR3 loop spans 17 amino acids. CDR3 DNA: TGTGCCAGCAGTGAAAGTATTGGCCTAGCGGGAGGGGACGAGCAGTACTCC. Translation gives CASSESIGLAGGDEQYS.

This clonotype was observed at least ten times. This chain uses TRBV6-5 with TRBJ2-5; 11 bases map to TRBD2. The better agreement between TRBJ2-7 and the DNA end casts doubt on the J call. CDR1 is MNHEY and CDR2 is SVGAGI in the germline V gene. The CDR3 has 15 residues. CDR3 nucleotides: TGTGCCAGCAGTTACGGGACTAGCGGATACTACGAGCAGTACTTC. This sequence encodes CASSYGTSGYYEQYF.

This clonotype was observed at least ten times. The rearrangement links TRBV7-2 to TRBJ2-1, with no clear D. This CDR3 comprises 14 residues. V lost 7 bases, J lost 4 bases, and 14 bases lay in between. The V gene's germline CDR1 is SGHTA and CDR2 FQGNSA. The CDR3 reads CASMTDPRYNEQFF. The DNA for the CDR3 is TGTGCCAGCATGACGGACCCCCGATACAATGAGCAGTTCTTC.

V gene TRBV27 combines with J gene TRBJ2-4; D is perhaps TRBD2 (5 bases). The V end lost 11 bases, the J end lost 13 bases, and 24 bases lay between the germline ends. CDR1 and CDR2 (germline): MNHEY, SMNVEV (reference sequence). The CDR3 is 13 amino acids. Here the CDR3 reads CASGLRAKNTQYF. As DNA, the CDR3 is TGTGCCTCGGGGTTACGAGCCAAAAACACGCAGTACTTC.

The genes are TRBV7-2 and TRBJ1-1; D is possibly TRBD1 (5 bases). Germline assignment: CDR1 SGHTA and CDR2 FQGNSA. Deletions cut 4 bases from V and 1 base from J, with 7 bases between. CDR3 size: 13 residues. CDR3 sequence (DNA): TGTGCCAGCAGCTGGACAACGAACACTGAAGCTTTCTTT. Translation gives CASSWTTNTEAFF.

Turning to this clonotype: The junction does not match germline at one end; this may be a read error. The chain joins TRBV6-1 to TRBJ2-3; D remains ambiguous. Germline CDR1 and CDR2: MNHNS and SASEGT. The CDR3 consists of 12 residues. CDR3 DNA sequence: TGTGCCAGCAGTGATTCAAAAGATATGCAGTACTTT. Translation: CASSDSKDMQYF.

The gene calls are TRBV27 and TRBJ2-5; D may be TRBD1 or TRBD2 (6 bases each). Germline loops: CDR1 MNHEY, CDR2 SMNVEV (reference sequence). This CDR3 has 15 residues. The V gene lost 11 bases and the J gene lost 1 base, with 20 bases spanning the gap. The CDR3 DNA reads TGTGCCGGGGGGCGCGGGGACCGTGGCCAAGAGACCCAGTACTTC. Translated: CAGGRGDRGQETQYF.

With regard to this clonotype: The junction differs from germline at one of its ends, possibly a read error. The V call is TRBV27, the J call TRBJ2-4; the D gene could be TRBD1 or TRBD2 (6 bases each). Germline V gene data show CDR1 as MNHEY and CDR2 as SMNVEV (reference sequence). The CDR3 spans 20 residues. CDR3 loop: CASRCLRVEEGGGAQETQYF. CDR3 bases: TGTGCGAGCAGGTGTTTGCGGGTGGAGGAGGGGGGCGGAGCCCAAGAGACTCAGTACTTC.

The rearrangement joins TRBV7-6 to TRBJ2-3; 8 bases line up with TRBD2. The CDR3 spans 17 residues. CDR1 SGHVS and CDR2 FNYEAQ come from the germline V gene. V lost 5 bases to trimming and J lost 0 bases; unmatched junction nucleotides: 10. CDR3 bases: TGTGCCAGCAGCCCCCGGCTAGCGGGTTCTAGCACAGATACGCAGTATTTT. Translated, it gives CASSPRLAGSSTDTQYF.

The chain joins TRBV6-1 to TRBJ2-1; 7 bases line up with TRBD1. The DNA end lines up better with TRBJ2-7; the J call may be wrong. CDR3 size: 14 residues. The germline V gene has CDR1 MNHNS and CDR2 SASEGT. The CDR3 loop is CARDRTGFYYEQYF. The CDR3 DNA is TGTGCCAGGGATCGGACAGGCTTCTACTACGAGCAGTACTTC.

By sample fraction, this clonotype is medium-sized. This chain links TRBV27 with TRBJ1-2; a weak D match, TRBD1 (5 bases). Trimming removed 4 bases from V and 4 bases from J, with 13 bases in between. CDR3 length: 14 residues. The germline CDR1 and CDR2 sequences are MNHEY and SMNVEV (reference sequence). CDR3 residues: CASSSGAGVYGYTF. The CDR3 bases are TGTGCCAGCAGTTCCGGGGCGGGAGTCTATGGCTACACCTTC.

The DNA for the CDR3 is TGTGCCAGCAGTTACGGGGTGGGGGTTGAGCAGTTCTTC. Translation: CASSYGVGVEQFF. The J gene is TRBJ2-1, the V gene TRBV6-5, with D perhaps TRBD1 or TRBD2 (5 bases each). The V and J ends lost 2 bases and 9 bases respectively, with 11 bases between them. From germline, CDR1 is MNHEY and CDR2 SVGAGI. This CDR3 contains 13 residues.

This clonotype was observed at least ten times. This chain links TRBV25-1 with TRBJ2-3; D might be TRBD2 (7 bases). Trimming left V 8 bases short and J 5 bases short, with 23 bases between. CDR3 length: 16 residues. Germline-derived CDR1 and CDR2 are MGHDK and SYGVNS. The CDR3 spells CASSPFRGASGDTQYF. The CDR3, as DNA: TGTGCCAGCTCTCCCTTCCGGGGGGCCTCGGGAGATACGCAGTATTTT.

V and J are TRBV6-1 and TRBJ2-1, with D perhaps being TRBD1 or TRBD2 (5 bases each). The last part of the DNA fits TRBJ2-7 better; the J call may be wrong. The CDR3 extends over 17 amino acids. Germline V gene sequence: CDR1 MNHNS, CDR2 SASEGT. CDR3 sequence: CASSPNGAANNIYEQYF. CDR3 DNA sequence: TGTGCCAGCAGTCCAAACGGGGCCGCAAACAATATCTACGAGCAGTACTTC.

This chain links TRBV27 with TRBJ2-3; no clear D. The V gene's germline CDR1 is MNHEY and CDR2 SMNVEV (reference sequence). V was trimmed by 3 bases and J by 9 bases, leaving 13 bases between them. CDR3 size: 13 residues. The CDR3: CASSLRAKNTQYF. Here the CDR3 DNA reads TGTGCCAGCAGTTTGCGAGCCAAAAACACGCAGTATTTT.

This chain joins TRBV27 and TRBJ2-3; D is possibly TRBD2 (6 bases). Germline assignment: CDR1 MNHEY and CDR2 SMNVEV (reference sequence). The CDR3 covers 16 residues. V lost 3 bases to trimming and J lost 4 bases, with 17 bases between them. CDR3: CASSLNVGGGSDTQYF. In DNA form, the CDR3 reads TGTGCCAGCAGTTTGAATGTCGGGGGTGGGTCAGATACGCAGTATTTT.

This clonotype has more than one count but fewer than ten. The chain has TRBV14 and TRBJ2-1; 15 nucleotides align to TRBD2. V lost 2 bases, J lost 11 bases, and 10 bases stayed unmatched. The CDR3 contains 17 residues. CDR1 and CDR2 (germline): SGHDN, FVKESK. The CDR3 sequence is CASSQRITGLAGGQQFF. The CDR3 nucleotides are TGTGCCAGCAGCCAACGTATCACAGGACTAGCGGGAGGGCAGCAGTTCTTC.